The 32 T cell receptor beta chains below were found in one sample sequenced in a study of regulatory T cells in long-lasting Graves disease. CDR3 regions were amplified by Arm-PCR using iRepertoire HTBI primers to build TCR beta libraries. Each CDR3 protein gets one entry after TCRdb re-called the multiplex PCR reads with MiXCR. The sample lists around 420,000 distinct CDR3 sequences; about 15% were seen once. The time point is: newly diagnosed GD, antithyroid drugs for less than 3 months. TCR sequences were obtained from RNA taken from PBMCs. This sample was also put to use in a study of T cells in Graves' hyperthyroidism and ophthalmopathy.

This specimen consisted of peripheral blood mononuclear cells (PBMCs), obtained at new diagnosis, from a patient treated with antithyroid drugs. The receptors originated from a woman aged 40 to 50 with Graves disease.

Only a few counts were recorded for this clonotype. Here the CDR3 DNA reads TGTGCCAGCAGCGTAGTTGTGGGACCGCCTGACAATGAGCAGTTCTTC. Translating gives CASSVVVGPPDNEQFF. This chain connects TRBV9 to TRBJ2-1; D is tentatively TRBD1 or TRBD2 (5 bases each). V lost 0 bases and J lost 5, with 15 bases in between. Germline-derived CDR1 and CDR2 are SGDLS and YYNGEE. The CDR3 loop spans 16 amino acids.

This clonotype has just a few counts. This sequence joins TRBV6-5 and TRBJ1-2; D remains unclear. Germline CDR1 and CDR2: MNHEY and SVGAGI. Trimming stripped 0 bases from V and 0 bases from J, with 8 bases between. The CDR3 has 15 amino acids. CDR3: CASSYSGRSNYGYTF. The CDR3 DNA reads as TGTGCCAGCAGTTACTCTGGCAGATCTAACTATGGCTACACCTTC.

The sample holds many counts of this clonotype. The chain links TRBV12-3 or TRBV12-4 to TRBJ2-3; 13 nucleotides agree with TRBD2. This CDR3 has 15 amino acids. V lost 3 bases and J lost 7; bases outside the gene matches: 4. The CDR3 loop reads CASSLGLAGWNTQYF. The CDR3 DNA reads TGTGCCAGCAGTTTGGGACTAGCGGGATGGAATACGCAGTATTTT.

This clonotype was seen repeatedly, ten times or more. This sequence joins TRBV11-2 and TRBJ1-5; D unclear. V lost 5 bases, J lost 7 bases, and 12 bases lay in between. The germline CDR1 and CDR2 sequences are SGHAT and FQNNGV. The CDR3 is made up of 13 amino acids. Here the CDR3 DNA reads TGTGCCAGCAGCCCCGGGAGGGAGCAGCCCCAGCATTTT. Its translation: CASSPGREQPQHF.

In the case of this clonotype: A much larger clone sits a single nucleotide away, making a read error possible. The chain recombines TRBV4-2 with TRBJ2-1, with D possibly being TRBD1 (6 bases). The V end lost 6 bases, the J end lost 0 bases, and 9 bases lay between the germline ends. CDR1 and CDR2 (germline): LGHNA, YNFKEQ. CDR3 length: 14 residues. Here the CDR3 DNA reads TGTGCCAGCAGAGACAGGAGCTCCTACAATGAGCAGTTCTTC. This codes for CASRDRSSYNEQFF.

This clonotype was seen a handful of times. A read error may produce the germline difference seen at one junction end. The chain joins TRBV28 to TRBJ2-7; 9 nucleotides match TRBD2. The germline CDR1 and CDR2 sequences are MDHEN and SYDVKM. CDR3 length: 14 residues. This CDR3 reads CASSLPSGTWEQHF. The CDR3 DNA reads TGTGCCAGCAGTTTACCTAGCGGGACCTGGGAGCAGCACTTC.

In regard to this clonotype: The CDR3 does not end in the conserved phenylalanine or tryptophan, so this is likely a read error. The chain uses TRBV6-2 or TRBV6-3 and TRBJ1-3; D call uncertain. V was cut by 6 bases and J by 0 bases, with 6 bases left in between. The CDR3 contains 13 residues. CDR1 and CDR2 from the germline V gene are MNHEY and SVGEGT. CDR3 bases: TGTGCCAGCAGACGGACCTCTGGAAACACCATATATCTT. It yields the protein CASRRTSGNTIYL.

This clonotype was observed a handful of times. This chain uses TRBV14 with TRBJ2-5; D gene ambiguous. Germline CDR1 is SGHDN and CDR2 is FVKESK. There are 14 residues in the CDR3. The ends were cut back, 0 bases at V and 0 bases at J, with 5 bases in the middle. The DNA of the CDR3 is TGTGCCAGCAGCCAAGAAGTAAACCAAGAGACCCAGTACTTC. Its protein is CASSQEVNQETQYF.

This clonotype was seen more than once but under ten times. This sequence joins TRBV6-2 or TRBV6-3 and TRBJ1-2, with D possibly being TRBD1 (6 bases). The germline V gene has CDR1 MNHEY and CDR2 SVGEGT. The V end lost 5 bases, the J end lost 5 bases, and 15 bases lay between the germline ends. This CDR3 has 14 amino acids. CDR3: CASSAEGGAYGYTF. CDR3 bases: TGTGCCAGCAGTGCCGAGGGGGGAGCGTATGGCTACACCTTC.

This clonotype has a count of ten or more. V gene TRBV27 combines with J gene TRBJ1-1; D call uncertain. The CDR3 contains 15 residues. V lost 0 bases to trimming and J lost 5 bases, with 13 bases between them. Germline loops: CDR1 MNHEY, CDR2 SMNVEV (reference sequence). The CDR3 is CASSLSPRGATEAFF. The CDR3 nucleotides are TGTGCCAGCAGTTTATCCCCTCGAGGCGCGACTGAAGCTTTCTTT.

CDR3 DNA sequence: TGTGCCAGCACCTTGGGACAGGGTGGGACAGATACGCAGTATTTT. This codes for CASTLGQGGTDTQYF. This chain uses TRBV7-9 with TRBJ2-3, with 9 positions matching TRBD1. Looked up from germline, CDR1 is SEHNR and CDR2 is FQNEAQ (reference sequence). CDR3 length: 15 residues. The J segment lost 3 bases and the V segment lost 7 bases, leaving 8 bases of the junction unmatched.

This clonotype showed up many times. The chain is built from TRBV6-1 and TRBJ2-1; no definite D call. This CDR3 contains 13 residues. Germline V CDR1 and CDR2: MNHNS, SASEGT. With 5 bases removed from V and 6 bases from J, the gap between germline ends came to 11 bases. CDR3 coding DNA: TGTGCCAGCAGTCAAATGCGAATCAATGAGCAGTTCTTC. Encoded protein: CASSQMRINEQFF.

This clonotype was seen a handful of times. This chain connects TRBV6-1 to TRBJ1-2, with D perhaps matching TRBD1 (5 bases). CDR3 length: 13 amino acids. V was cut by 3 bases and J by 4 bases, with 9 bases left in between. The germline V gene encodes CDR1 MNHNS and CDR2 SASEGT. CDR3 coding DNA: TGTGCCAGCAGTGACAGGGCCTTCTATGGCTACACCTTC. Protein product: CASSDRAFYGYTF.

This clonotype was found many times. The gene calls are TRBV27 and TRBJ2-7; possibly TRBD2 for D (6 bases). Germline V gives CDR1 MNHEY, CDR2 SMNVEV (reference sequence). V gave up 6 bases and J gave up 4 bases, with 19 bases separating them. This CDR3 contains 15 residues. CDR3 coding DNA: TGTGCCAGCAGAGCGTCTGAGGGAGGCTCTTACGAGCAGTACTTC. It yields the protein CASRASEGGSYEQYF.

This clonotype was found a few times. The chain links TRBV19 to TRBJ2-1, with D tentatively TRBD2 (6 bases). Germline values: CDR1 LNHDA, CDR2 SQIVND (reference sequence). The CDR3 consists of 14 residues. Trimming removed 8 bases from V and 10 bases from J, with 21 bases in between. Here the CDR3 DNA reads TGTGCCAGTGGGCCGGGGGAAAGGTTTAGGGAGCAGTTCTTC. Protein sequence: CASGPGERFREQFF.

Many counts were recorded for this clonotype. V gene TRBV30 combines with J gene TRBJ2-1; no clear D gene. The CDR3 runs to 10 residues. The ends were cut back, 1 base at V and 10 bases at J, with 5 bases in the middle. Per germline, CDR1 GTSNPN and CDR2 SVGIG (reference sequence). The CDR3: CAWSAGEQFF. In nucleotides, the CDR3 is TGTGCCTGGAGTGCTGGCGAGCAGTTCTTC.

The V call is TRBV15, the J call TRBJ2-5; maybe TRBD2 (5 bases). The germline V gene encodes CDR1 LNHNV and CDR2 YYDKDF (reference sequence). Trimming took 5 bases from V and 4 from J, leaving 17 bases between them. There are 15 residues in the CDR3. The CDR3 is CATSPPGMVGETQYF. The CDR3 bases are TGTGCCACCAGCCCCCCGGGGATGGTAGGAGAGACCCAGTACTTC.

V and J are TRBV28 and TRBJ2-1; 10 bases agree with TRBD2. The CDR3 is 14 residues long. After removal of 10 bases from V and 9 bases from J, the junction contained 12 bases not matched to a gene. Germline values: CDR1 MDHEN, CDR2 SYDVKM. The CDR3 sequence: CATQLAGDRFEQFF. Here the CDR3 DNA reads TGTGCCACCCAGCTAGCGGGAGATAGGTTTGAGCAGTTCTTC.

A word on this clonotype: This likely traces to a read error, being one base from a far larger clone. The chain carries TRBV2 and TRBJ2-7; D tentatively reads TRBD1 or TRBD2 (6 bases each). The tail of the sequence fits TRBJ2-5 better, so the J call may be wrong. CDR3 size: 17 residues. Germline V gene sequence: CDR1 SNHLY, CDR2 FYNNEI. The CDR3 DNA reads as TGTGCCAGCAGGCGGAACCGGGGGCGGGTGCAGGTAGAGACCCAGTACTTC. It encodes CASRRNRGRVQVETQYF.

This sequence joins TRBV4-3 and TRBJ2-6; no firm D call. The CDR3 length is 19 residues. The V end lost 0 bases, the J end lost 0 bases, and 15 bases lay between the germline ends. The V gene's germline CDR1 is LGHNA and CDR2 YSLEER. The DNA for the CDR3 is TGCGCCAGCAGCCAAGATCTCGGGCTTGCCCTCTCTGGGGCCAACGTCCTGACTTTC. This gives the protein CASSQDLGLALSGANVLTF.

This clonotype was seen only a few times. CDR3 sequence: CASSLFRTRPYEQYF. The CDR3 nucleotides read TGTGCCAGCAGCTTATTCCGAACAAGACCCTACGAGCAGTACTTC. This chain uses TRBV7-8 with TRBJ2-7; D not resolved. Trimming took off 2 bases at V and 2 bases at J, with 13 bases between the two ends. The CDR3 consists of 15 residues. The germline gives CDR1 SGHVS, CDR2 FQNEAQ. Full variable domain (rest looked up from reference TRBV7-8 and TRBJ2-7): GAGVSQSPRYKVAKRGQDVALRCDPISGHVSLFWYQQALGQGPEFLTYFQNEAQLDKSGLPSDRFFAERPEGSVSTLKIQRTQQEDSAVYLCASSLFRTRPYEQYFGPGTRLTVT.

This clonotype was counted once. This likely stems from a read error, as it lies one base from a far larger clone. The chain employs TRBV10-3 and TRBJ2-7; maybe TRBD1 (5 bases). V lost 5 bases to trimming and J lost 3 bases, with 11 bases between them. This CDR3 is 13 amino acids long. Per the germline V gene, CDR1 is ENHRY and CDR2 is SYGVKD. As DNA, the CDR3 is TGTGCCATCAGTTGGGGCACCTACTACGAGCAGTACTTC. Translated, it gives CAISWGTYYEQYF.

This clonotype was recorded at least ten times. This rearrangement joins TRBV10-2 to TRBJ1-2; 7 nucleotides agree with TRBD1. Germline V CDR1 and CDR2: WSHSY, SAAADI. V was clipped by 4 bases and J by 6 bases; unmatched bases: 5. This CDR3 region has 13 residues. CDR3 residues: CASSAATGDGYTF. CDR3 DNA: TGCGCCAGCAGTGCCGCTACAGGGGATGGCTACACCTTC.

This clonotype was seen at least ten times. The chain joins TRBV20-1 to TRBJ1-2; D gene uncertain. Trimming left V 6 bases short and J 0 bases short, with 11 bases between. The CDR3 length is 13 residues. Germline lookup yields CDR1 DFQATT and CDR2 SNEGSKA (reference sequence). The CDR3, as DNA: TGCAGTGCCCCCCCGGCTTCTAACTATGGCTACACCTTC. Translating gives CSAPPASNYGYTF.

On this clonotype itself: A much larger clone is a single base away; this may be a read error. This chain uses TRBV11-3 with TRBJ2-7, with 7 nucleotides matching TRBD1. V was clipped by 4 bases and J by 4 bases; unmatched bases: 10. Germline V CDR1 and CDR2: SGHNT, YENEEA. The length of the CDR3 is 15 residues. In nucleotides, the CDR3 is TGTGCCAGCAGCTACCGGGGCAGGGGGAAATACGAGCAGTACTTC. Protein sequence: CASSYRGRGKYEQYF.

This clonotype has a handful of counts. The chain recombines TRBV7-9 with TRBJ2-3; TRBD1 matches at 7 bases. This CDR3 region has 18 residues. V dropped 5 bases and J dropped 3; count of bases not matched to a gene: 17. Germline V gene sequence: CDR1 SEHNR, CDR2 FQNEAQ (reference sequence). The CDR3 region has the DNA TGTGCCAGCAGCCCCTGGATAGGAGACAGGGTGGGAACAGATACGCAGTATTTT. Protein: CASSPWIGDRVGTDTQYF.

This clonotype was counted between two and nine times. This sequence joins TRBV27 and TRBJ2-7, with 9 bases that match TRBD1. J gave up 6 bases and V 7 bases, and 10 bases lay outside the gene matches. The CDR3 has 14 residues. The germline gives CDR1 MNHEY, CDR2 SMNVEV (reference sequence). The CDR3 bases are TGTGCCAGCACCGGGGGACAGGGCCCTTTCGAGCAGTACTTC. Translation gives CASTGGQGPFEQYF.

This clonotype was seen repeatedly, ten times or more. V gene TRBV12-3 or TRBV12-4 combines with J gene TRBJ2-3; 14 positions match TRBD2. The length of the CDR3 is 15 residues. The trim removed 6 bases at V and 6 bases at J, leaving 5 bases unmatched. The CDR3, as DNA: TGTGCCAGCAGACTGACTAGCGGGAGGGTGGATACGCAGTATTTT. Translated: CASRLTSGRVDTQYF.

This clonotype showed up just a few times. The chain couples TRBV6-1 to TRBJ2-7; TRBD2 might be the D (5 bases). CDR1 is MNHNS, CDR2 SASEGT, per germline. Trimming pared 2 bases from V and 3 bases from J, leaving 8 bases between. CDR3 length: 13 residues. The DNA for the CDR3 is TGTGCCAGCAGTGAAAGCGGATTCTACGAGCAGTACTTC. It codes for CASSESGFYEQYF.

This clonotype came up many times. V and J are TRBV7-9 and TRBJ1-4, with a tentative D call TRBD1 (5 bases). The CDR3 is 16 residues long. Trimming removed 5 bases from V and 6 bases from J, with 19 bases in between. From germline, CDR1 is SEHNR and CDR2 FQNEAQ (reference sequence). The CDR3 DNA follows: TGTGCCAGCAGCCAAACCCGGGACCTCCCTCATGAAAAACTGTTTTTT. This sequence encodes CASSQTRDLPHEKLFF.

This clonotype was seen a few times. The chain employs TRBV12-3 or TRBV12-4 and TRBJ2-2; TRBD2 matches at 10 bases. V shed 1 base and J 4 bases; nucleotides not matched to a gene: 12. This CDR3 spans 19 amino acids. CDR3 bases: TGTGCCAGCAGTTTAGTTTTTGGACTAGCGGTCGGCGGCACCGGGGAGCTGTTTTTT. It encodes CASSLVFGLAVGGTGELFF.

CDR3 residues: CASTPRTTGELFF. CDR3 sequence (DNA): TGTGCCAGCACCCCACGGACCACCGGGGAGCTGTTTTTT. The J gene is TRBJ2-2, the V gene TRBV12-3 or TRBV12-4; D ambiguous. The V and J ends lost 7 bases and 4 bases respectively, with 10 bases between them. The CDR3 has 13 amino acids.